This T cell receptor beta chain was captured by sequencing in a study of cytomegalovirus exposure and HLA in healthy donors. Study-wide results and caveats: Reports credit the classifier with highly specific, highly sensitive diagnosis of cytomegalovirus status.

Researchers ran the PCR with 60 Vbeta and 13 Jbeta primers. TCRdb's copy holds only in-frame clones and misses some; the assay was immunoSEQ multiplex PCR. The table records 200,000 or so clones, approximately 80% of them present only once. Trimming removed 3 bases from V and 14 bases from J; junction bases left unmatched: 13. Germline values: CDR1 MDHEN, CDR2 SYDVKM. The CDR3 is 15 residues long. As for this clone: What it recognizes is unknown.

The chain combines TRBV28 with TRBJ1-6, with 7 nucleotides matching TRBD1. The source is a young woman in good health and CMV-seropositive. The sequenced sample consisted of PBMCs. In DNA form, the CDR3 reads TGTGCCAGCAGTTTGCCGGGACAGCCTTCAATAGCCCTCCACTTT. Amino acids: CASSLPGQPSIALHF.